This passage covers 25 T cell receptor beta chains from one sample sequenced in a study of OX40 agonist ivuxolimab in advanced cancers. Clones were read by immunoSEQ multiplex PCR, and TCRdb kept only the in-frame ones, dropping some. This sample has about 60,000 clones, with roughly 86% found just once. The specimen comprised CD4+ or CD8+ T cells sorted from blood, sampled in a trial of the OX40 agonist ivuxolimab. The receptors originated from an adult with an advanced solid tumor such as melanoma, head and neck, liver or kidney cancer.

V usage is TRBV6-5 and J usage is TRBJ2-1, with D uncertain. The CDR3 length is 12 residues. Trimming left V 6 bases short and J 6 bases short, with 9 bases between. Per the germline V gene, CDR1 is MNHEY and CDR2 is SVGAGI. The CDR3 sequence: CASSPPSNEQFF. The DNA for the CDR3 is TGTGCCAGCAGCCCTCCCAGCAATGAGCAGTTCTTC.

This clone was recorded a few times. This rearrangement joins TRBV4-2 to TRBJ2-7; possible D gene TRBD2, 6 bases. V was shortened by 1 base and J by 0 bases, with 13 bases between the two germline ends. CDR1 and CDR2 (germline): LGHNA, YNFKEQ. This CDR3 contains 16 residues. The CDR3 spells CASSQGPSENSYEQYF. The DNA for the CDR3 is TGTGCCAGCAGCCAAGGCCCTAGCGAGAACTCCTACGAGCAGTACTTC.

The CDR3 loop reads CASSLRLAATNTGELFF. The CDR3 DNA follows: TGTGCCAGCAGCTTAAGGCTAGCGGCGACGAACACCGGGGAGCTGTTTTTT. This chain connects TRBV7-3 to TRBJ2-2, with TRBD2 matching 7 bases. The V and J ends lost 1 base and 0 bases, in that order; junction bases with no gene match: 5. The CDR3 loop spans 17 amino acids. CDR1 and CDR2 (germline): SGHTA, FQGTGA.

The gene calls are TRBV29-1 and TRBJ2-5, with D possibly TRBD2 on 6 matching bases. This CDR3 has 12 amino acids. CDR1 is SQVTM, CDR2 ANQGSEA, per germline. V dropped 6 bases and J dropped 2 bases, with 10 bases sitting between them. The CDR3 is CSVGTYQETQYF. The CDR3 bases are TGCAGCGTCGGGACTTATCAAGAGACCCAGTACTTC.

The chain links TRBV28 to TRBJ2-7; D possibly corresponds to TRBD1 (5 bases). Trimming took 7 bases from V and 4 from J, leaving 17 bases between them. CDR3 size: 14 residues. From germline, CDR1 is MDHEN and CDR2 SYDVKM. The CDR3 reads CASTEDRPPYEQYF. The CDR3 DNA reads TGTGCCAGCACCGAAGACAGACCACCTTACGAGCAGTACTTC.

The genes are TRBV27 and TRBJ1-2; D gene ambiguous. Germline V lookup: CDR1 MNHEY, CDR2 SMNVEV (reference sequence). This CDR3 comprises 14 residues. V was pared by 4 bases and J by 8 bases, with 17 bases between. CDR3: CASSSAGVSRGYTF. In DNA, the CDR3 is TGTGCCAGCAGTTCTGCGGGCGTATCGCGGGGCTACACCTTC.

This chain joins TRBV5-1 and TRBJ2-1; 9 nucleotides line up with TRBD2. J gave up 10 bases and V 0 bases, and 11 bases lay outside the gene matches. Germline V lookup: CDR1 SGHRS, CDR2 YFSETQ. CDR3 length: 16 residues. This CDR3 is CASSLAAASGIGEQFF. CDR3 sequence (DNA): TGCGCCAGCAGCTTGGCCGCGGCTAGCGGGATAGGGGAGCAGTTCTTC.

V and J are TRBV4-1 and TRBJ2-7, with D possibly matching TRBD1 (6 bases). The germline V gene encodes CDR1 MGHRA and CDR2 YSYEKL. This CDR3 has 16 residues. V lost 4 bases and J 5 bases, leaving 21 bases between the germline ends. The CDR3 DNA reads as TGCGCCAGCAGCCCTGTTCGCAGGGGCGTCTCGGACGAGCAGTACTTC. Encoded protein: CASSPVRRGVSDEQYF.

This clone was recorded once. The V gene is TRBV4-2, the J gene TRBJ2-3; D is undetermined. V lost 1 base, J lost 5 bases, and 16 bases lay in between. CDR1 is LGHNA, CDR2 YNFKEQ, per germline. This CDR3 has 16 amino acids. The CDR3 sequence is CASSQGYSPRGDTQYF. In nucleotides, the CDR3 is TGTGCCAGCAGCCAAGGGTACTCTCCGAGAGGAGATACGCAGTATTTT.

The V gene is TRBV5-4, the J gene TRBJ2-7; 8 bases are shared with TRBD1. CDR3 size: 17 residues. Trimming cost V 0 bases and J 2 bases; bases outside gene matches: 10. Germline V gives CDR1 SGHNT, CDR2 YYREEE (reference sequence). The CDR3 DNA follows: TGTGCCAGCAGCTTGGGTCAGGGGGCGAATTTACCCTACGAGCAGTACTTC. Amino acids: CASSLGQGANLPYEQYF.

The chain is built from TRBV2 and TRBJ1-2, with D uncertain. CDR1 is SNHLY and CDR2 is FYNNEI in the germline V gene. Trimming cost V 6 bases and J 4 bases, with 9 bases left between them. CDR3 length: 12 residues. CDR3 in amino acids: CASRLDIYGYTF. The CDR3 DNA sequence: TGTGCCAGCAGACTCGACATCTATGGCTACACCTTC.

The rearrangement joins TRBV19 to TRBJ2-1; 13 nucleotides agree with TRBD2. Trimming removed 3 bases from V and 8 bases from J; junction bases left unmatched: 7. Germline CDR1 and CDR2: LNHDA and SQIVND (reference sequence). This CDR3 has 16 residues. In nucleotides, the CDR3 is TGTGCCAGTAGTATCCTGGGACTAGCGGGGTTCTATGAGCAGTTCTTC. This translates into CASSILGLAGFYEQFF.

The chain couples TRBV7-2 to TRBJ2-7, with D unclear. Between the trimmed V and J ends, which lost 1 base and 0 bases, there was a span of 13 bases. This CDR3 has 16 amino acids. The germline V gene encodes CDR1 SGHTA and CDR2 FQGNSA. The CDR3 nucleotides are TGTGCCAGCAGCTTAGTTCGTGGGGATAGCTCCTACGAGCAGTACTTC. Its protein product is CASSLVRGDSSYEQYF. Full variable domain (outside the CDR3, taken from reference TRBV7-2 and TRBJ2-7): GAGVSQSPSNKVTEKGKDVELRCDPISGHTALYWYRQSLGQGLEFLIYFQGNSAPDKSGLPSDRFSAERTGGSVSTLTIQRTQQEDSAVYLCASSLVRGDSSYEQYFGPGTRLTVT.

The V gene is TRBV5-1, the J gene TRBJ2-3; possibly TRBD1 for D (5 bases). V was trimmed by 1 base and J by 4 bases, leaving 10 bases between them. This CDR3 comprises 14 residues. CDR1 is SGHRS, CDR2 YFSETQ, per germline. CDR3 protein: CASSLTATADTQYF. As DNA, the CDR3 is TGCGCCAGCAGCTTGACCGCGACAGCAGATACGCAGTATTTT. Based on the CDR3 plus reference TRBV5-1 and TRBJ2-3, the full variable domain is KAGVTQTPRYLIKTRGQQVTLSCSPISGHRSVSWYQQTPGQGLQFLFEYFSETQRNKGNFPGRFSGRQFSNSRSEMNVSTLELGDSALYLCASSLTATADTQYFGPGTRLTVL.

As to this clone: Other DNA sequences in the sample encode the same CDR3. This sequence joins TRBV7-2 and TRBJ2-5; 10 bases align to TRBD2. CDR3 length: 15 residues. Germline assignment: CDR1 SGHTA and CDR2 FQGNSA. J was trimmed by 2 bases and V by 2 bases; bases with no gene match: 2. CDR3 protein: CASSLLAGAQETQYF. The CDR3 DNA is TGTGCCAGCAGCTTACTAGCGGGGGCTCAAGAGACCCAGTACTTC.

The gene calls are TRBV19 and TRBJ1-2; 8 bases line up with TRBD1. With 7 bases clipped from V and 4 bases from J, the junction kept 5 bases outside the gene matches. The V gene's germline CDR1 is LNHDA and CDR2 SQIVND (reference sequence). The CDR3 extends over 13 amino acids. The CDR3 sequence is CASTRQGFYGYTF. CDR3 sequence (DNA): TGTGCCAGTACCCGACAGGGGTTCTATGGCTACACCTTC.

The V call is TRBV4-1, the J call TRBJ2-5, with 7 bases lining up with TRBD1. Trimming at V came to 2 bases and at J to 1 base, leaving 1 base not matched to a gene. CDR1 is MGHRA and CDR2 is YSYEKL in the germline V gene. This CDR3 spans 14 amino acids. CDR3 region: CASSQRDSQETQYF. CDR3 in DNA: TGCGCCAGCAGCCAACGGGACAGCCAAGAGACCCAGTACTTC.

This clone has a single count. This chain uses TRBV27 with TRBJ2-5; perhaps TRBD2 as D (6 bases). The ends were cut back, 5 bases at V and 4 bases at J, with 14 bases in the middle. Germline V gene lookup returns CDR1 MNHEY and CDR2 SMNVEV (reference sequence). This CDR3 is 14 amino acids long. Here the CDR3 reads CASSRSGRLETQYF. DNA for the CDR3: TGTGCCAGCAGTAGGTCCGGGAGACTAGAGACCCAGTACTTC.

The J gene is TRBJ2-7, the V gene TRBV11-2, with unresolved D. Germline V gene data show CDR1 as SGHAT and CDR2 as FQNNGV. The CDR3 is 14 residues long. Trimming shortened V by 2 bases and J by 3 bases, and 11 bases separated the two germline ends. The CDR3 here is CASSLWKRFYEQYF. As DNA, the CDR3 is TGTGCCAGCAGCTTATGGAAGCGATTCTACGAGCAGTACTTC.

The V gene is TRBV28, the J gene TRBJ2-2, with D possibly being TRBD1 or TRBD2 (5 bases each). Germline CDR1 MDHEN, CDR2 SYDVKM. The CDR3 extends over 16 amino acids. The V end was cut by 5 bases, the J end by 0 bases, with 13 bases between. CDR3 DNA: TGTGCCAGCAGTCTAGCCGGGGCGTCGAACACCGGGGAGCTGTTTTTT. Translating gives CASSLAGASNTGELFF.

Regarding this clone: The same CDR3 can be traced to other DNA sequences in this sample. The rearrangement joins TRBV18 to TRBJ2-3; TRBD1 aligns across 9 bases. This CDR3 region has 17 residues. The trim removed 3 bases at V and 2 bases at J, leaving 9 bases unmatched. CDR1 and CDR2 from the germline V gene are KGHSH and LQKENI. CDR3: CASSPKTGQGNTDTQYF. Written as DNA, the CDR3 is TGTGCCAGCTCACCGAAAACGGGACAGGGTAACACAGATACGCAGTATTTT.

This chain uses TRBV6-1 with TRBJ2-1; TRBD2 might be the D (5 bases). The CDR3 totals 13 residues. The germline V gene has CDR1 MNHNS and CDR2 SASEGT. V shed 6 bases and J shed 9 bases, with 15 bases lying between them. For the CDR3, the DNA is TGTGCCAGCAGGAGGGAGAATGAGAGTGAGCAGTTCTTC. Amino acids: CASRRENESEQFF.

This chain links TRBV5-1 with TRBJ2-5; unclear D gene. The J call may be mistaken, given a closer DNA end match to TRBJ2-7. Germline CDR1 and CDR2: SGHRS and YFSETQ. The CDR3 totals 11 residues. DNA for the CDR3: TGCGCCAGCAGCTTAGACTACGAGCAGTACTTC. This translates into CASSLDYEQYF.

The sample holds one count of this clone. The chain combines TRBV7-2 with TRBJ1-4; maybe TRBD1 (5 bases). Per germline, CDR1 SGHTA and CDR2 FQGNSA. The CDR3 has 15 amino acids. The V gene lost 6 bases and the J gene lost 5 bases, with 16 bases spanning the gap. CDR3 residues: CASRVQGGHNEKLFF. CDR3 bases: TGTGCCAGCAGAGTCCAGGGCGGGCACAATGAAAAACTGTTTTTT. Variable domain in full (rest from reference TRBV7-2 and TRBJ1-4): GAGVSQSPSNKVTEKGKDVELRCDPISGHTALYWYRQSLGQGLEFLIYFQGNSAPDKSGLPSDRFSAERTGGSVSTLTIQRTQQEDSAVYLCASRVQGGHNEKLFFGSGTQLSVL.

CDR3 coding DNA: TGTGCCAGCAGCGCTCAACCCCTTCCCTATACGCAGTATTTT. Encoded protein: CASSAQPLPYTQYF. The rearrangement joins TRBV9 to TRBJ2-3; D is unresolved. The CDR3 has 14 amino acids. Per the germline V gene, CDR1 is SGDLS and CDR2 is YYNGEE. The germline V and J ends were trimmed by 3 bases and 7 bases, with 15 bases remaining between them.